These T cell receptor beta chains were read from a single sample in a study of T cells after posttransplantation cyclophosphamide. Profiling relied on immunoSEQ multiplex PCR, and the TCRdb table lists in-frame clones only, not all of them. The sample gives about 33,000 clones, none seen only once, and the top ten clones hold under 5.5%. Source material: PBMCs. These receptors were obtained from a woman aged 30 to 39 in good health and a related stem cell transplant donor. CDR3s include the opening cysteine and the closing phenylalanine or tryptophan. Some rows have no size entry. The others give once, few or many, or a class for an expanded clone.

v_gene: TRBV10-3
len: 14
abundance: many
CDR3aa: CAISDSHRAYGYTF

v_gene: TRBV15
len: 13
abundance: few
CDR3aa: CATSTGQQETQYF

v_gene: TRBV10-1
len: 14
abundance: many
CDR3aa: CAILPPSSYNEQFF

v_gene: TRBV5-4
len: 14
abundance: few
CDR3aa: CASSLGQGLYGYTF

v_gene: TRBV28
len: 14
abundance: -
CDR3aa: CASSTTGSGNTIYF

v_gene: TRBV4-3
len: 15
abundance: many
CDR3aa: CASSQGLRSYNEQFF

v_gene: TRBV5-1
len: 15
abundance: -
CDR3aa: CASSLGQGGFWGYTF

v_gene: TRBV11-2
len: 14
abundance: many
CDR3aa: CASSLGGGRSTYTF

v_gene: TRBV7-8
len: 16
abundance: few
CDR3aa: CASSLAVRGLKDTQYF

v_gene: TRBV12-3/TRBV12-4
len: 15
abundance: many
CDR3aa: CASSLGLAGGNEQFF

v_gene: TRBV5-5
len: 15
abundance: many
CDR3aa: CASSLKQGGNYEQYF

v_gene: TRBV10-3
len: 15
abundance: many
CDR3aa: CAISESGGESNEQFF

v_gene: TRBV5-1
len: 14
abundance: many
CDR3aa: CASSLQGARTEAFF

v_gene: TRBV7-9
len: 15
abundance: many
CDR3aa: CASSLVEGLNYGYTF

v_gene: TRBV11-2
len: 15
abundance: few
CDR3aa: CASSLTGGYVYEQYF

v_gene: TRBV15
len: 19
abundance: -
CDR3aa: CATSMNLRGVVLAKNIQYF

v_gene: TRBV7-9
len: 14
abundance: many
CDR3aa: CASSRQIMNTEAFF

v_gene: TRBV27
len: 13
abundance: many
CDR3aa: CASSLGRGGEQYF

v_gene: TRBV5-1
len: 15
abundance: many
CDR3aa: CASSLDTLAKNIQYF

v_gene: TRBV7-9
len: 16
abundance: many
CDR3aa: CASSLGGTGPNQPQHF

v_gene: TRBV9
len: 16
abundance: many
CDR3aa: CASSVSAGAVTGELFF

v_gene: TRBV9
len: 15
abundance: -
CDR3aa: CASSPGVGNDQPQHF

v_gene: TRBV6-1
len: 15
abundance: -
CDR3aa: CASSDISGGADTQYF

v_gene: TRBV4-1
len: 13
abundance: many
CDR3aa: CASSLVAGGTLHF

v_gene: TRBV7-2
len: 15
abundance: -
CDR3aa: CASSLSRGRAQPQHF

v_gene: TRBV13
len: 17
abundance: many
CDR3aa: CASSLRNPGLAGYEQFF

v_gene: TRBV7-9
len: 14
abundance: many
CDR3aa: CASSWSTGTNTIYF

v_gene: TRBV5-1
len: 15
abundance: many
CDR3aa: CASSQDRGRGEKLFF

v_gene: TRBV6-2/TRBV6-3
len: 17
abundance: many
CDR3aa: CASSSGDRDLRDYGYTF

v_gene: TRBV10-3
len: 14
abundance: many
CDR3aa: CAISSTSGYNEQFF

v_gene: TRBV7-2
len: 15
abundance: many
CDR3aa: CASSLELSSTDTQYF

v_gene: TRBV6-6
len: 16
abundance: many
CDR3aa: CASSYTPQGANQPQHF

v_gene: TRBV15
len: 16
abundance: -
CDR3aa: CATSRDRGQSSYEQYF

v_gene: TRBV18
len: 15
abundance: few
CDR3aa: CASSRLDRGNTEAFF

v_gene: TRBV20-1
len: 11
abundance: few
CDR3aa: CSAGGGSGYTF

v_gene: TRBV2
len: 13
abundance: many
CDR3aa: CASRRQGTTEAFF

v_gene: TRBV9
len: 12
abundance: -
CDR3aa: CASSDRVSGYTF

v_gene: TRBV6-2/TRBV6-3
len: 14
abundance: many
CDR3aa: CASSSRGNTGELFF

v_gene: TRBV6-6
len: 15
abundance: many
CDR3aa: CASSDTGGYSYEQYF

v_gene: TRBV28
len: 15
abundance: many
CDR3aa: CASSPRPGQGFEAFF

v_gene: TRBV11-2
len: 16
abundance: few
CDR3aa: CASSLGLASHQETQYF

v_gene: TRBV6-2/TRBV6-3
len: 17
abundance: -
CDR3aa: CASSRNKKLAGEETQYF

v_gene: TRBV4-3
len: 17
abundance: many
CDR3aa: CASSQAVPGDSGNTIYF

v_gene: TRBV12-3/TRBV12-4
len: 15
abundance: many
CDR3aa: CASSVGTGHYTEAFF

v_gene: TRBV7-2
len: 15
abundance: many
CDR3aa: CASSPRTDAPYGYTF

v_gene: TRBV2
len: 16
abundance: -
CDR3aa: CASSEAGLAGVDTQYF

v_gene: TRBV5-1
len: 15
abundance: many
CDR3aa: CASSLATGGLDTQYF

v_gene: TRBV2
len: 14
abundance: many
CDR3aa: CASLVTEVNAEAFF

v_gene: TRBV5-4
len: 15
abundance: many
CDR3aa: CASSGRQTSTDTQYF

v_gene: TRBV7-8
len: 14
abundance: many
CDR3aa: CASSLQEGTYEQYF

v_gene: TRBV5-1
len: 14
abundance: many
CDR3aa: CASSLGTGVGEAFF

v_gene: TRBV7-2
len: 17
abundance: many
CDR3aa: CASSSRQGVYSNQPQHF

v_gene: TRBV5-1
len: 13
abundance: -
CDR3aa: CASSLGQEETQYF

v_gene: TRBV30
len: 13
abundance: few
CDR3aa: CAWSRGLNEKLFF

v_gene: TRBV7-2
len: 14
abundance: -
CDR3aa: CASSSRQGNEKLFF

v_gene: TRBV6-1
len: 13
abundance: many
CDR3aa: CASNPAGGEKLFF

v_gene: TRBV4-1
len: 15
abundance: many
CDR3aa: CASRTGQGANTEAFF

v_gene: TRBV19
len: 14
abundance: many
CDR3aa: CASRRQGSSYEQYF

v_gene: TRBV7-9
len: 16
abundance: few
CDR3aa: CASSLNGDRGNYGYTF

v_gene: TRBV5-4
len: 15
abundance: few
CDR3aa: CASRLTRGVEETQYF